What follows are 16 T cell receptor beta chains derived from one specimen sequenced in a study of CD8+CD57+ T cells in acquired aplastic anemia. Genomic DNA templated the TCR beta VDJ and CDR3 profiling. A single record per CDR3 protein comes from TCRdb applying MiXCR to the reads. The top ten hold 45% of the sample, which has roughly 160,000 distinct CDR3 sequences, under 75% seen once. The sample taken for sequencing was sorted CD4+, CD8+, or CD8+CD57+ T cells (not recorded which) from PBMCs. Receptor source: a human donor in good health.

Points on this clonotype: An end of the junction differs from the germline gene, which may be a read error. The chain recombines TRBV9 with TRBJ2-5; a possible D gene is TRBD1 (6 bases). Germline V lookup: CDR1 SGDLS, CDR2 YYNGEE. This CDR3 contains 14 residues. CDR3 bases: TGCGCCAGCAGCTCTAGACAGGTCAAAGAGACCCAGTACTTC. It translates to CASSSRQVKETQYF. The variable domain in full, completed from reference TRBV9 and TRBJ2-5, reads DSGVTQTPKHLITATGQRVTLRCSPRSGDLSVYWYQQSLDQGLQFLIQYYNGEERAKGNILERFSAQQFPDLHSELNLSSLELGDSALYFCASSSRQVKETQYFGPGTRLLVL.

This rearrangement joins TRBV10-3 to TRBJ1-2; possibly TRBD1 for D (5 bases). Germline V gene data show CDR1 as ENHRY and CDR2 as SYGVKD. CDR3 length: 14 amino acids. Trimming removed 3 bases at V and 5 bases at J, with 13 bases between. The chain's CDR3 is CAISEGRGEYGYTF. CDR3 nucleotide sequence: TGTGCCATCAGTGAAGGGCGGGGCGAGTATGGCTACACCTTC.

This chain uses TRBV5-6 with TRBJ1-5, with unresolved D. This CDR3 is built from 15 residues. V shed 0 bases and J shed 3 bases, with 10 bases lying between them. Per the germline V gene, CDR1 is SGHDT and CDR2 is YYEEEE. In DNA, the CDR3 is TGTGCCAGCAGCTTGGACCCCGGGTCCAATCAGCCCCAGCATTTT. Encoded protein: CASSLDPGSNQPQHF.

This clonotype was seen many times. J is TRBJ1-1 and V is TRBV19, with D hard to call. Trimming removed 5 bases from V and 5 bases from J, with 12 bases in between. Germline lookup yields CDR1 LNHDA and CDR2 SQIVND (reference sequence). The CDR3 is 13 residues long. The CDR3, as DNA: TGTGCCAGTAGTCTGGTCTGGGCGACTGAAGCTTTCTTT. Its translation: CASSLVWATEAFF.

This clonotype showed up many times. The rearrangement joins TRBV7-6 to TRBJ2-3, with a tentative D call TRBD2 (7 bases). This CDR3 is built from 16 residues. Germline V gene lookup returns CDR1 SGHVS and CDR2 FNYEAQ. Trimming removed 0 bases from V and 4 bases from J, with 14 bases in between. The CDR3, as DNA: TGTGCCAGCAGCTTAGCGGGAGGGCCAGGGGCAGATACGCAGTATTTT. Translated: CASSLAGGPGADTQYF. Filled out from reference TRBV7-6 and TRBJ2-3, the complete variable domain reads GAGVSQSPRYKVTKRGQDVALRCDPISGHVSLYWYRQALGQGPEFLTYFNYEAQQDKSGLPNDRFSAERPEGSISTLTIQRTEQRDSAMYRCASSLAGGPGADTQYFGPGTRLTVL.

The chain joins TRBV5-8 to TRBJ2-2; D gene uncertain. Trimming took 6 bases from V and 8 from J, leaving 8 bases between them. The CDR3 contains 11 residues. Germline V lookup: CDR1 SGHTS, CDR2 YDEGEE. CDR3 protein: CASKGLGELFF. Here the CDR3 DNA reads TGTGCCAGCAAAGGATTAGGGGAGCTGTTTTTT.

This clonotype was seen repeatedly, ten times or more. The chain joins TRBV20-1 to TRBJ2-1, with 7 positions matching TRBD2. This CDR3 has 13 amino acids. V was clipped by 3 bases and J by 4 bases; unmatched bases: 3. Germline CDR1 and CDR2: DFQATT and SNEGSKA (reference sequence). CDR3 in amino acids: CSASSSGYNEQFF. Here the CDR3 DNA reads TGCAGTGCTAGTTCTAGCGGATACAATGAGCAGTTCTTC.

The chain uses TRBV19 and TRBJ2-7; no firm D call. CDR3 length: 14 residues. The V end lost 3 bases, the J end lost 0 bases, and 9 bases lay between the germline ends. CDR1 and CDR2 (germline): LNHDA, SQIVND (reference sequence). The CDR3 DNA reads as TGTGCCAGTAGTATTAGTTTAAGCTCCTACGAGCAGTACTTC. Translating it yields CASSISLSSYEQYF.

This clonotype was seen only once. V gene TRBV20-1 combines with J gene TRBJ1-2, with D perhaps TRBD1 (6 bases). This CDR3 contains 13 residues. V lost 6 bases and J 1 base, leaving 12 bases between the germline ends. Germline V gives CDR1 DFQATT, CDR2 SNEGSKA (reference sequence). The CDR3 DNA reads TGCAGTGCCAGGGGAGAGGGTAACTATGGCTACACCTTC. Protein product: CSARGEGNYGYTF.

This clonotype was picked up a small number of times. The V gene is TRBV7-9, the J gene TRBJ2-7; TRBD1 agrees at 9 bases. Germline assignment: CDR1 SEHNR and CDR2 FQNEAQ (reference sequence). V lost 5 bases, J lost 4 bases, and 6 bases stayed unmatched. The CDR3 sequence is 14 residues long. The CDR3: CASSSGTGQYEQYF. CDR3 DNA sequence: TGTGCCAGCAGCAGCGGGACAGGGCAATACGAGCAGTACTTC.

V gene TRBV7-9 combines with J gene TRBJ1-5; D is possibly TRBD1 (5 bases). V lost 3 bases, J lost 6 bases, and 12 bases lay in between. CDR1 is SEHNR and CDR2 is FQNEAQ in the germline V gene (reference sequence). The CDR3 is 14 residues long. CDR3 residues: CASSFSGWGQPQHF. As DNA, the CDR3 is TGTGCCAGCAGCTTCTCAGGGTGGGGTCAGCCCCAGCATTTT.

The chain joins TRBV6-1 to TRBJ2-7, with 8 bases fitting TRBD1. The CDR3 length is 15 residues. J was trimmed by 3 bases and V by 0 bases; bases with no gene match: 4. Germline V gene data show CDR1 as MNHNS and CDR2 as SASEGT. CDR3 sequence reads: CASSEATGEYYEQYF. Written as DNA, the CDR3 is TGTGCCAGCAGTGAAGCGACAGGGGAGTACTACGAGCAGTACTTC.

The rearrangement joins TRBV7-9 to TRBJ1-2; 8 bases align to TRBD1. V gave up 5 bases and J gave up 6 bases; unmatched junction bases: 8. In germline, CDR1 is SEHNR, CDR2 FQNEAQ (reference sequence). The CDR3 extends over 14 amino acids. The chain's CDR3 is CASSAATGADGYTF. In DNA, the CDR3 is TGTGCCAGCAGCGCGGCGACAGGGGCTGATGGCTACACCTTC.

There are many counts of this clonotype. The V gene is TRBV9, the J gene TRBJ2-7; D tentatively reads TRBD1 or TRBD2 (5 bases each). This CDR3 comprises 15 residues. Trimming cost V 1 base and J 0 bases, with 11 bases left between them. Germline CDR1 reads SGDLS; CDR2 reads YYNGEE. The CDR3 protein is CASSVRDGNSYEQYF. The CDR3 nucleotides are TGTGCCAGCAGCGTACGGGACGGAAACTCCTACGAGCAGTACTTC.

A remark on this clonotype: Germline is not matched at one junction end, which may reflect a read error. This chain links TRBV10-3 with TRBJ1-1; possible D gene TRBD1, 6 bases. The CDR3 is 14 residues long. The V gene's germline CDR1 is ENHRY and CDR2 SYGVKD. The CDR3 loop is CAIGRGGENTKAFF. The CDR3 bases are TGTGCCATCGGCCGAGGGGGAGAGAACACTAAAGCTTTCTTT.

The chain links TRBV19 to TRBJ1-1; D perhaps matches TRBD1 (6 bases). The CDR3 spans 13 residues. The germline gives CDR1 LNHDA, CDR2 SQIVND (reference sequence). V was clipped by 5 bases and J by 7 bases, with 14 bases between them. Here the CDR3 DNA reads TGTGCCAGTAGTCCAAGAGGGGGGAATGAAGCTTTCTTT. It yields the protein CASSPRGGNEAFF.